The clone carrying this TCR beta chain was observed at least ten times. TCRdb used MiXCR to reprocess the RT-PCR reads, holding one entry per CDR3 protein. The sample consists of around 190,000 distinct CDR3 sequences, around 8.8% of them appearing once. This entry belongs to a study of response to subunit inactivated influenza vaccine. CDR3 size: 15 residues. CDR1 and CDR2 (germline): SGHRS, YFSETQ. V lost 2 bases, J lost 2 bases, and 7 bases stayed unmatched. The sample here was non-naive T cells sorted from PBMCs, taken on the day of vaccination. The chain couples TRBV5-1 to TRBJ2-7; 7 nucleotides match TRBD1. The source is a man aged 45-60 years who received an inactivated influenza vaccine. In DNA, the CDR3 is TGCGCCAGCAGCTTCGGGACAGCGACTACCTACGAGCAGTACTTC. Translated: CASSFGTATTYEQYF.